This T cell receptor beta chain was profiled in a study of T cells in Graves' hyperthyroidism and ophthalmopathy. PBMCs were collected from a roughly 10 ml volume of fresh peripheral blood. The sample holds many counts of this clonotype. Its antigen is currently unknown. An end of the junction differs from the germline gene, which may be a read error. Amplification targeted TCR beta CDR3 regions from RNA transcripts. Researchers ran a first-round RT-PCR on the TCR CDR3 using the HTBI primer set. A single record per CDR3 protein comes from TCRdb applying MiXCR to the multiplex PCR reads. The table includes about 380,000 distinct CDR3 sequences, approximately 18% detected once. The CDR3 runs to 14 residues. Germline-derived CDR1 and CDR2 are MNHNS and SASEGT. Regarding the study as a whole: Ophthalmopathy onset followed model prediction by a median approximately seven months.

The source material was blood. The receptor was isolated from a man aged 18-30 years with Graves' ophthalmopathy. The V call is TRBV6-1, the J call TRBJ2-7, with a tentative D call TRBD2 (5 bases). The CDR3 DNA reads as TGTGCCAGCAGGGAAGGGAGTGGATCCTACGAGCAGTACTTC. Translating it yields CASREGSGSYEQYF.